This T cell receptor (beta chain) was obtained from a study of T cells after yellow fever vaccination. TCRdb re-derived calls from the 5' RACE reads in MiXCR, one entry per CDR3 protein. The top ten hold around 15% of the sample, which has under 600,000 distinct CDR3 sequences, about 13% seen once. Germline V gene sequence: CDR1 SEHNR, CDR2 FQNEAQ (reference sequence). V lost 4 bases, J lost 5 bases, and 3 bases stayed unmatched. The CDR3 sequence is 14 residues long. The source was PBMCs, collected on the day of the yellow fever booster vaccination. The TCR was taken from a man aged 25-45 years who received the YFV17D yellow fever vaccine. The rearrangement links TRBV7-9 to TRBJ2-4; 9 bases match TRBD2. The CDR3 coding sequence is TGTGCCAGCAGCTCTCGGACTAGCGAAAACATTCAGTACTTC. It translates to CASSSRTSENIQYF.